This is a list of T cell receptor beta chains from one sample in a study of shared clonotypes between healthy human individuals. Data came from immunoSEQ multiplex PCR; TCRdb stores just in-frame clones and leaves some out. The sample records some 1,400,000 clones, roughly 95% being singletons. Source material: naive CD4+ T cells sorted from blood. The receptors come from a man aged 25-45 years in good health. Each CDR3 is given without its conserved first and last residue. Fields, in order: J gene, V gene, CDR3 protein.

j_call: TRBJ2-7; v_call: TRBV6-5; cdr3_aa: ASSYSAGLAGEQY
j_call: TRBJ1-4; v_call: TRBV5-1; cdr3_aa: ASSLDWRTNEKLF
j_call: TRBJ2-3; v_call: TRBV2; cdr3_aa: ASSGRGTSGTGTDTQY
j_call: TRBJ2-3; v_call: TRBV28; cdr3_aa: ASSKADTQY
j_call: TRBJ2-3; v_call: TRBV7-6; cdr3_aa: ASSTYSGISTDTQY
j_call: TRBJ2-5; v_call: TRBV11-2; cdr3_aa: ASSLQETQY
j_call: TRBJ2-7; v_call: TRBV2; cdr3_aa: ASSEIDRRQY
j_call: TRBJ1-4; v_call: TRBV9; cdr3_aa: ASSAGAVADGEKLF
j_call: TRBJ2-3; v_call: TRBV2; cdr3_aa: ASSLRDFPDTQY
j_call: TRBJ2-5; v_call: TRBV27; cdr3_aa: ASSFLPGVKTQY
j_call: TRBJ2-7; v_call: TRBV11-2; cdr3_aa: ASSSRLSYEQY
j_call: TRBJ2-2; v_call: TRBV10-1; cdr3_aa: ASSESAGSPGELF
j_call: TRBJ2-3; v_call: TRBV5-5; cdr3_aa: ASSLWRMPSTDTQY
j_call: TRBJ2-1; v_call: TRBV20-1; cdr3_aa: SGLHNEQF
j_call: TRBJ2-1; v_call: TRBV4-2; cdr3_aa: ASSQGARIDSYNEQF
j_call: TRBJ1-4; v_call: TRBV18; cdr3_aa: ASSLNSPIYPTNEKLF
j_call: TRBJ2-3; v_call: TRBV6-1; cdr3_aa: ASSVRTGLGTDTQY
j_call: TRBJ2-1; v_call: TRBV5-1; cdr3_aa: ASSASGSRGGEQF
j_call: TRBJ2-7; v_call: TRBV28; cdr3_aa: ASSYHVRDRGYEQY
j_call: TRBJ2-1; v_call: TRBV7-8; cdr3_aa: ASRGLAGATSYNEQF
j_call: TRBJ1-5; v_call: TRBV18; cdr3_aa: ASSSGGNQPQH